A selection of T cell receptor beta chains follows, all from one sample in a study of technical replicates of blood from a few donors. Clones were read by immunoSEQ multiplex PCR, and TCRdb kept only the in-frame ones, dropping some. The sample includes 98,000 or so clones, 90% to 96% of them seen just once. The sequenced sample was T cells isolated from PBMCs. The receptors come from a human donor in good health. Both conserved end residues are part of each CDR3. Each record gives: J gene, clone size, V gene, D gene, CDR3 protein, CDR3 DNA. D genes are given only for firm matches. Rows may omit the clone size; those that give it use once, few, many or a size class.

TRBJ1-5 NA TRBV9 TRBD1 CASSVGQGAYQPQHF TGTGCCAGCAGCGTAGGTCAGGGGGCTTATCAGCCCCAGCATTTT
TRBJ2-1 NA TRBV6-4 TRBD2 CASSESGGSYNEQFF TGTGCCAGCAGTGAATCGGGGGGGTCCTACAATGAGCAGTTCTTC
TRBJ2-1 NA TRBV2 NA CASSQTGPLYNEQFF TGTGCCAGCAGTCAAACAGGCCCCCTCTACAATGAGCAGTTCTTC
TRBJ2-7 NA TRBV7-9 NA CASSQLEYDYEQYF TGTGCCAGCAGCCAACTAGAGTACGACTACGAGCAGTACTTC
TRBJ2-1 NA TRBV7-6 NA CASSLGPADYNEQFF TGTGCCAGCAGCTTAGGGCCAGCGGATTACAATGAGCAGTTCTTC
TRBJ1-2 NA TRBV28 NA CASSGLGSGTGGYTF TGTGCCAGCAGTGGCCTCGGGAGTGGGACGGGCGGCTACACCTTC
TRBJ2-2 NA TRBV7-9 NA CASLGGGRNTGELFF TGTGCCAGCTTGGGGGGCGGGAGGAACACCGGGGAGCTGTTTTTT
TRBJ2-3 NA TRBV5-4 NA CASSGRTPGSTDTQYF TGTGCCAGCAGCGGCAGGACTCCTGGCAGCACAGATACGCAGTATTTT
TRBJ2-7 NA TRBV15 TRBD1 CATSDTPGTGDEQYF TGTGCCACCAGCGATACACCCGGGACAGGGGACGAGCAGTACTTC
TRBJ2-7 NA TRBV5-1 NA CASSLEDSRDEQYF TGCGCCAGCAGCTTGGAGGACTCGCGCGACGAGCAGTACTTC
TRBJ1-4 NA TRBV29-1 NA CSVRPPGVTNEKLFF TGCAGCGTCCGACCCCCGGGGGTAACTAATGAAAAACTGTTTTTT
TRBJ2-5 NA TRBV27 TRBD2 CASSSLAGGPGETQYF TGTGCCAGCAGTTCGCTAGCGGGGGGGCCCGGAGAGACCCAGTACTTC
TRBJ2-3 NA TRBV4-1 TRBD2 CASSTRLAGNADTQYF TGCGCCAGCAGCACCCGACTAGCAGGAAACGCAGATACGCAGTATTTT
TRBJ2-2 NA TRBV7-9 NA CASSPGPGELFF TGTGCCAGCAGCCCAGGGCCCGGGGAGCTGTTTTTT
TRBJ2-7 NA TRBV28 TRBD1 CASSDRGRAGSWGSYEQYF TGTGCCAGCAGTGACAGGGGGCGCGCTGGCTCCTGGGGGTCCTACGAGCAGTACTTC
TRBJ1-5 NA TRBV7-8 TRBD1 CASSPGQLEIKPQHF TGTGCCAGCAGCCCGGGACAGTTAGAAATCAAGCCCCAGCATTTT
TRBJ1-1 NA TRBV5-4 TRBD1 CASRRQGTNTEAFF TGTGCCAGCAGGAGACAGGGAACCAACACTGAAGCTTTCTTT
TRBJ2-5 NA TRBV7-2 TRBD1 CASSPVGQGMGEQYF TGTGCCAGCAGCCCAGTGGGACAGGGGATGGGGGAGCAGTACTTC
TRBJ1-2 once TRBV6-5 NA CASSWGRELSGYTF TGTGCCAGCAGTTGGGGCAGAGAGCTCAGTGGCTACACCTTC
TRBJ1-5 NA TRBV5-4 NA CASSRSGPQHF TGTGCCAGCAGTCGGAGCGGGCCCCAGCATTTT
TRBJ1-3 NA TRBV5-1 NA CASSLAREAGNTIYF TGCGCCAGCAGCTTGGCCAGGGAAGCTGGAAACACCATATATTTT
TRBJ2-4 NA TRBV29-1 TRBD2 CSVERQSGTKNIQYF TGCAGCGTTGAACGACAGAGCGGGACCAAAAACATTCAGTACTTC
TRBJ2-7 NA TRBV4-2 NA CASSQGTLKTNEQYF TGTGCCAGCAGCCAGGGGACTCTGAAGACCAACGAGCAGTACTTC
TRBJ2-7 NA TRBV9 TRBD1 CASSRPGQGADEQYF TGTGCCAGCAGCAGACCGGGACAGGGGGCGGACGAGCAGTACTTC